Included here is one T cell receptor (beta chain) sequence, with context. Its recognized antigen is unknown. Base qualities are missing; no much larger clone stands one base away. CD4+CD25+ regulatory T cells were selected from positively selected CD4+ cells using anti-CD25 beads. Miltenyi superparamagnetic beads coated with subset-specific monoclonal antibodies were used for isolation of the T cell subsets. Every T cell population came from peripheral blood. Ficoll separation of whole blood yielded mononuclear cells, and anti-CD14 microbeads were then used to deplete the monocytes. The isolated cell populations were resuspended in RNAprotect reagent immediately. This specimen belongs to a study of relationships among human T cell subsets (dated by TCRdb to 2010 to 2012). Looking at the study overall: Sequencing was performed on eight distinct blood T cell populations: pan T, CD8 cytotoxic, regulatory, Th1, Th2, naive plus transitional, activated and memory cells.

Library generation was performed with multiplex PCR. For sequencing, a 454 GS FLX was employed. Semiquantitative ARM-PCR was used to amplify the TCR alpha and beta CDR3 regions from mRNA. In ARM-PCR, tagged nested gene-specific primers were used first, and exponential amplification was then carried out by communal superprimers. Before the second amplification round was performed on first-round PCR products, the nested primers were removed by exonuclease. The amplicons were sequenced on the 454 platform, a system that can rapidly sequence millions of DNA fragments without cloning bias. A read was counted as effective if the read could be mapped to both V and J germline segments. Processing in the source paper ran as follows. IRmap was used to assign reads to germline V, D and J segments, and IRmap relies on pyromap, a Smith-Waterman modification adapted to 454 sequencing errors. Cutoffs set at the 99th percentile of alignment scores from simulated random sequences were applied to filter D-beta assignments. The CDR3 was taken to be the amino acids lying between the conserved V-segment Y[YFLI]C motif and the J-segment [FW]GXGT motif. Repertoire diversity was estimated with a compound Poisson process model previously applied to large-scale EST data. A cross-contamination detection procedure was applied to argue against sample contamination as the source of shared CDR3s. Through fastp at Q25 and MiXCR, TCRdb rebuilt clones from the public reads, retaining in-frame beta chains. Rows are combined by CDR3 protein, so each entry shows the most common genes and DNA. The V and J calls shown here were made by TCRdb, not taken from the authors' results. A total of 13,000 to 15,000 distinct CDR3 sequences appear in this sample, about 55% of them only once. The leading ten clones occupy under 2.5% of the sample.

The study at large found these results: Over 50% of CD8+ cytotoxic sequences were found to belong to clones with over 100 reads, whereas few such clones were observed in the regulatory and Th2 subsets. Substantial sharing of CDR3s among Th1, Th2 and regulatory T cells was interpreted as suggestive of stochastic cell fate choices. A CD4+CD8+ double-positive population could not be excluded by the bead-based sorting. V, D and J usage, CDR3 length and N-nucleotide additions showed no statistically significant differences among the seven subsets.

The germline V gene specifies SGHAT as CDR1 and FQNNGV as CDR2. Spanning cysteine to phenylalanine, the CDR3 consists of 14 amino acids. The CDR3 DNA has 42 bases and is translated from base 1. V lost 5 bases and J lost 3 bases, and the count of bases not matched to a germline gene is 5. The sequence links TRBV11-2 to TRBJ2-5; 8 central bases correspond to TRBD1. The sample was Tregs sorted from blood. The clonotype comes from a man aged 35 to 55 in good health. The nucleotide sequence reads as follows: TGTGCCAGCAGCCACCCGGACAGGGAAGAGACCCAGTACTTC. Its amino acids are CASSHPDREETQYF.